This T cell receptor (beta chain) was captured by sequencing in a study of cytomegalovirus exposure and HLA in healthy donors. It was with 60 Vbeta and 13 Jbeta primers that the PCR ran. Sequencing used immunoSEQ multiplex PCR; TCRdb keeps in-frame clones, though not all of them. The sample contains over 80,000 clones, roughly four fifths of which appear only once. The germline V and J ends were trimmed by 7 bases and 8 bases, with 18 bases remaining between them. This CDR3 region has 14 residues. Germline V CDR1 and CDR2: SNHLY, FYNNEI. This clone was seen only a few times. Sequenced material: PBMCs. V is TRBV2 and J is TRBJ2-1, with D perhaps TRBD2 (6 bases). The clonotype originates from a man aged 45 to 65 in good health and CMV-seronegative. The CDR3 DNA reads as TGTGCCAGCATGAAGGACGGGAGTCCGGATGAGCAGTTCTTC. It is translated as CASMKDGSPDEQFF.